The 10 T cell receptor beta chains below come from one sample, sequenced in a study of blood T cells in healthy people across ages. A J-beta primer mix and a sample-barcoded 5' primer were used in a second PCR of roughly 7 to 12 cycles. TCRdb re-analysed the 5' RACE reads in MiXCR, keeping a single row per CDR3 protein. There are hundreds of thousands of distinct CDR3 sequences in the sample; 22% occur only once, and approximately 20% lies in the top ten. Sequencing used blood. The receptor source for this set is a man aged 65 to 79 in good health.

Worth noting for this clonotype: Possible read error: a much larger clone is one base away. The chain employs TRBV5-1 and TRBJ2-5; perhaps TRBD2 as D (5 bases). The germline V gene has CDR1 SGHRS and CDR2 YFSETQ. Trimming stripped 3 bases from V and 4 bases from J, with 16 bases between. There are 15 residues in the CDR3. CDR3 protein: CASSSGSGGVETQYF. The CDR3 bases are TGCGCCAGCAGCTCGGGGAGCGGTGGGGTAGAGACCCAGTACTTC.

This chain uses TRBV11-2 with TRBJ2-1, with 8 bases matching TRBD2. The CDR3 runs to 15 residues. Germline V gene data show CDR1 as SGHAT and CDR2 as FQNNGV. Trimming took 5 bases from V and 3 from J; bases not matched to a gene: 6. The CDR3 coding sequence is TGTGCCAGCAGCGCCCTAGCGGGTAGCTACAATGAGCAGTTCTTC. This encodes CASSALAGSYNEQFF.

The chain couples TRBV6-5 to TRBJ1-1; no clear D gene. This CDR3 region has 15 residues. V was trimmed by 5 bases and J by 5 bases, leaving 18 bases between them. The germline CDR1 and CDR2 sequences are MNHEY and SVGAGI. As DNA, the CDR3 is TGTGCCAGCAGTCCACGGACGGGGAGATCGACTGAAGCTTTCTTT. This encodes CASSPRTGRSTEAFF.

The chain employs TRBV9 and TRBJ2-3, with D perhaps matching TRBD2 (6 bases). The CDR3 is made up of 16 amino acids. CDR1 SGDLS and CDR2 YYNGEE come from the germline V gene. The V end lost 5 bases, the J end lost 4 bases, and 20 bases lay between the germline ends. This CDR3 reads CASSPWGELSPDTQYF. The CDR3 bases are TGTGCCAGCAGTCCTTGGGGGGAGTTAAGCCCAGATACGCAGTATTTT.

The genes are TRBV11-1 and TRBJ2-3; TRBD1 matches at 8 bases. Unmatched junction bases numbered 12, after V lost 4 bases and J lost 0 bases. This CDR3 has 18 residues. The germline CDR1 and CDR2 sequences are SGHAT and FQDESV (reference sequence). As DNA, the CDR3 is TGTGCCAGCAGCTCCGGACAGGGACCACCACTTAGCACAGATACGCAGTATTTT. Protein: CASSSGQGPPLSTDTQYF.

V and J are TRBV5-1 and TRBJ2-3, with unresolved D. V lost 5 bases to trimming and J lost 2 bases, with 12 bases between them. CDR1 and CDR2 (germline): SGHRS, YFSETQ. CDR3 length: 14 residues. The CDR3 is CASRFRVTTDTQYF. The CDR3, as DNA: TGCGCCAGCAGGTTCCGGGTTACCACAGATACGCAGTATTTT.

This clonotype was observed a handful of times. The V call is TRBV20-1, the J call TRBJ2-1; D unresolved. The CDR3 extends over 13 amino acids. Trimming shortened V by 7 bases and J by 0 bases, and 10 bases separated the two germline ends. In germline, CDR1 is DFQATT, CDR2 SNEGSKA (reference sequence). This CDR3 is CSGSIDSYNEQFF. The CDR3 DNA follows: TGCAGTGGGTCCATCGACTCCTACAATGAGCAGTTCTTC.

The chain has TRBV6-2 or TRBV6-3 and TRBJ2-7; the D gene is possibly TRBD2 (5 bases). This CDR3 comprises 14 residues. Germline lookup yields CDR1 MNHEY and CDR2 SVGEGT. Trimming cost V 0 bases and J 2 bases, with 8 bases left between them. The CDR3 nucleotides read TGTGCCAGCAGTTACTCTGGACTTCCCTACGAGCAGTACTTC. Translating gives CASSYSGLPYEQYF.

The chain couples TRBV7-9 to TRBJ2-1, with D possibly matching TRBD1 (6 bases). CDR3 length: 12 amino acids. Per germline, CDR1 SEHNR and CDR2 FQNEAQ (reference sequence). Trimming removed 5 bases from V and 6 bases from J, with 8 bases in between. The chain's CDR3 is CASSAGVNEQFF. The CDR3 DNA reads TGTGCCAGCAGCGCAGGGGTCAATGAGCAGTTCTTC.

The V gene is TRBV6-6, the J gene TRBJ1-1; D is ambiguous. V was shortened by 3 bases and J by 5 bases, with 4 bases between the two germline ends. Per the germline V gene, CDR1 is MNHNY and CDR2 is SVGAGI (reference sequence). The CDR3 spans 11 residues. The CDR3 region is CASSYRTEAFF. The CDR3 DNA follows: TGTGCCAGCAGTTATAGGACTGAAGCTTTCTTT.